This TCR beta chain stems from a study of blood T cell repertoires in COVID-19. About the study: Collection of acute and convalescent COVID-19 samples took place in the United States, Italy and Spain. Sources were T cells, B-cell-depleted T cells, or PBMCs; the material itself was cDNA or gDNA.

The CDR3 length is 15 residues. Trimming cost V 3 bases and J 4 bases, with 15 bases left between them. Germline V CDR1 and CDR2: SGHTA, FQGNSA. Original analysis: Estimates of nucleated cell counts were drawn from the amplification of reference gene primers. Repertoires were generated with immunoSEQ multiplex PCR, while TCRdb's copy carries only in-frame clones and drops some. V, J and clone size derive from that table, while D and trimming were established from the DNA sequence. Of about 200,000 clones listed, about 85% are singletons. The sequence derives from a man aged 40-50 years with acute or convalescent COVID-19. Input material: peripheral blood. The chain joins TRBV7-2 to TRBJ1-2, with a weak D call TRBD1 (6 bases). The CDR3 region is CASSLNRAVSYGYTF. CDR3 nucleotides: TGTGCCAGCAGCTTGAACAGGGCGGTGAGCTATGGCTACACCTTC.